This T cell receptor beta chain is drawn from a study of blood T cell repertoires in COVID-19 (dated by TCRdb to about 2020). The study in broad terms: Samples from collaborators originated in the United States, Italy and Spain and spanned both the acute and convalescent phases of COVID-19. A freely available public database, intended as a resource for researchers studying the immune response to SARS-CoV-2, is where the repertoires were released. Nearly every sample came with metadata listing a de-identified subject ID, COVID-19 status, age in years and sex. The material from the prospective study consisted of cDNA or gDNA derived from T cells, B-cell-depleted T cells, or PBMCs. Where HLA class I and class II types were available, the types were taken from metadata supplied by the sample provider, not from assay-based typing. Subjects who had been exposed to COVID-19, were actively infected with it, or had recovered from it provided the deeply sampled blood TCRbeta repertoires that made up the dataset. The samples were drawn from two sources: the first 160 participants of the ongoing ImmuneRACE study, and over 1,000 subjects contributed by 6 global collaborators.

Comments on this clone: What this receptor recognizes is not known. No much larger clone exists at a distance of one base, and base qualities are not known.

The full study reports these points: How much clinical and demographic metadata was included differed by source and by participant, and the metadata was provided uncurated.

Participants in the prospective study were aged 18 to 89 years, lived in 20 to 30 United States geographic areas, and enrolled through a virtual design. To assign participants to cohorts, the prospective study relied on clinical history that participants themselves reported in a screening survey and a study questionnaire. Mobile phlebotomists in the prospective study collected whole blood, serum and a nasopharyngeal or oropharyngeal swab from every participant. Additional blood draws and questionnaires over an approximately two-month period could optionally be provided by prospective study participants. Prospective study blood samples were shipped either frozen or at room temperature before DNA extraction. TCRbeta CDR3 regions were amplified from genomic DNA by means of the immunoSEQ Assay, a bias-controlled multiplex PCR. For the original study's pipeline: The number of nucleated cells in each sample was estimated by amplification of reference gene primers within the assay. Sequence reads were collapsed and filtered to measure the absolute abundance of every unique TCRbeta CDR3 rearrangement. Productive Simpson clonality was computed per sample as the square root of Simpson's diversity index over productive rearrangements. Here the immuneACCESS table is served through TCRdb, limited to in-frame sequences with V and J called. Missing clones are a known gap in these copies; in checked studies unresolved V genes cover under half, and the rest lacks a known reason. From that table come the V and J calls and clone size; the DNA was used to work out D and trimming. This sample comprises 350,000 to 550,000 clones, around 90% of them detected only once. Of the sample, approximately 2% is held by the ten largest clones.

V is pared back by 10 bases and J by 0 bases, with 13 bases lying between the germline termini. CDR1 SNHLY and CDR2 FYNNEI were looked up in the germline V gene. From the cysteine up to the phenylalanine, the CDR3 has a length of 14 residues. Only the CDR3 region is kept as DNA, spanning 42 bases read in frame from base 1. This clonotype was obtained from a woman between 18 and 30 years old with acute COVID-19. The sample comprised PBMCs or T cells enriched from blood (not recorded which). The V and J segments used are TRBV2 and TRBJ1-3, with a weak D call of TRBD1 (6 bases match). The CDR3 protein: CANSDRTSGNTIYF. The DNA sequence is given as TGTGCCAACTCCGACAGGACCTCTGGAAACACCATATATTTT.